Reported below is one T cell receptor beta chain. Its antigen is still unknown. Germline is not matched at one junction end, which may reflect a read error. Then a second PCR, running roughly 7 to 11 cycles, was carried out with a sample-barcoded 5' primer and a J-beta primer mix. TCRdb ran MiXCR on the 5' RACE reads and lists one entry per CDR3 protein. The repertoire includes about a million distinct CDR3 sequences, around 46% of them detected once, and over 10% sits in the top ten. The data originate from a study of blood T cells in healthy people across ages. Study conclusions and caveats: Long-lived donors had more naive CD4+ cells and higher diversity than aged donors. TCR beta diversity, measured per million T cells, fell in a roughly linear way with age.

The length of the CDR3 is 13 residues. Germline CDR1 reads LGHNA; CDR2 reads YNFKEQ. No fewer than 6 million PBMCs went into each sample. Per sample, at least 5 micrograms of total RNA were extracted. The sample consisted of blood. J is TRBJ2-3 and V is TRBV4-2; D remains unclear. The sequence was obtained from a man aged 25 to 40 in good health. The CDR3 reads CASSQTSTDAQYF. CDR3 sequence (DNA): TGTGCCAGCAGCCAAACGAGCACAGATGCGCAGTATTTT.